The sequence of this TCR beta chain was determined in a study of T cell changes during pregnancy in multiple sclerosis. Per germline, CDR1 SGHRS and CDR2 YFSETQ. This CDR3 is built from 13 residues. Trimming took 3 bases from V and 3 from J; bases not matched to a gene: 2. Generated by immunoSEQ multiplex PCR, the TCRdb table keeps only in-frame clones and is missing some. The sample has more than 85,000 clones; approximately 95% are singletons. This sequence originates from a female donor in good health, enrolled as a control in a pregnancy study. The V and J genes are TRBV5-1 and TRBJ2-7; 8 bases line up with TRBD1. Sequenced material: peripheral blood, taken after pregnancy. CDR3 in DNA: TGCGCCAGCAGCTCCGGACAGGGCTACGAGCAGTACTTC. Protein product: CASSSGQGYEQYF.